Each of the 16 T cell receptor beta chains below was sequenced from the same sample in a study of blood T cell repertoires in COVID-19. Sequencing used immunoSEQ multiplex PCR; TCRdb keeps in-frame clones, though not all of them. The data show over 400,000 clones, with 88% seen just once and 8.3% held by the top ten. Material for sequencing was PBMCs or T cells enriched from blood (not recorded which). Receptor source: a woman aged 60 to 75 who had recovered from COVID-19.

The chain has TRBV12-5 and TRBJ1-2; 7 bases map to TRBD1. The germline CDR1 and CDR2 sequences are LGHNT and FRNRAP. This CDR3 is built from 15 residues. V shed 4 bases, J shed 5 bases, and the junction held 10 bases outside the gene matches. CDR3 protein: CASGSPGQPRYGYTF. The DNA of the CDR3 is TGTGCTAGTGGTTCACCGGGACAGCCCCGTTATGGCTACACCTTC.

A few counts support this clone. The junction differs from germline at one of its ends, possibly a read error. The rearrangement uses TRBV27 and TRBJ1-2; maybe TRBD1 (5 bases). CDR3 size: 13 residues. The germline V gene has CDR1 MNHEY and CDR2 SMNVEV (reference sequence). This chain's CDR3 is CASSFGGPVGAAF. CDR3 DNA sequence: TGTGCCAGCAGTTTCGGGGGACCGGTGGGCGCTGCCTTC.

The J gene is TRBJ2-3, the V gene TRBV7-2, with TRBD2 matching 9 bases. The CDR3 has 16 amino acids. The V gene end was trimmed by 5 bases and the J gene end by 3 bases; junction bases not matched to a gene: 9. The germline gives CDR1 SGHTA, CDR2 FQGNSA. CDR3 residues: CASSARGGGATDTQYF. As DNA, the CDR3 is TGTGCCAGCAGCGCCCGCGGCGGGGGGGCAACAGATACGCAGTATTTT. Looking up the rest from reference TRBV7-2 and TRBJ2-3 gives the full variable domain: GAGVSQSPSNKVTEKGKDVELRCDPISGHTALYWYRQSLGQGLEFLIYFQGNSAPDKSGLPSDRFSAERTGGSVSTLTIQRTQQEDSAVYLCASSARGGGATDTQYFGPGTRLTVL.

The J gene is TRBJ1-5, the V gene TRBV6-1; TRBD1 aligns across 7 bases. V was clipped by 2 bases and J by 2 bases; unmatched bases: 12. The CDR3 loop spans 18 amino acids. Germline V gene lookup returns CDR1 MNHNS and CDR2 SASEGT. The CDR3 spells CASSERALQGRGNQPQHF. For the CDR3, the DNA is TGTGCCAGCAGTGAAAGAGCCCTACAGGGGCGAGGCAATCAGCCCCAGCATTTT.

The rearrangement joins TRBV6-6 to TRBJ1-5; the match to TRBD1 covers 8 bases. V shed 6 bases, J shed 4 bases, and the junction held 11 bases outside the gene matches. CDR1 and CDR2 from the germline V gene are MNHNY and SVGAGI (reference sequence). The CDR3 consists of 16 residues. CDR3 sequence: CASSPTRTGMNQPQHF. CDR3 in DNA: TGTGCCAGCAGCCCTACCCGGACAGGGATGAATCAGCCCCAGCATTTT.

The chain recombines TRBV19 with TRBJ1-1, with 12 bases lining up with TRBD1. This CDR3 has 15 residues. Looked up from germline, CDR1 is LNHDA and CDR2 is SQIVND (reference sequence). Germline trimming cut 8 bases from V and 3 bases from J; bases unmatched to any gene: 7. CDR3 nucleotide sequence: TGTGCCAGTCGGGACAGGGGGCTTTCGCACACTGAAGCTTTCTTT. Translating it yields CASRDRGLSHTEAFF.

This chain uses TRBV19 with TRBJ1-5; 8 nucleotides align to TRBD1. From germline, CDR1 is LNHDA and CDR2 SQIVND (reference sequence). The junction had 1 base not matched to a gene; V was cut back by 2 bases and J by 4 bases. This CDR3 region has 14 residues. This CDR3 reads CASSIQGANQPQHF. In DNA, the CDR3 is TGTGCCAGTAGTATACAGGGGGCGAATCAGCCCCAGCATTTT.

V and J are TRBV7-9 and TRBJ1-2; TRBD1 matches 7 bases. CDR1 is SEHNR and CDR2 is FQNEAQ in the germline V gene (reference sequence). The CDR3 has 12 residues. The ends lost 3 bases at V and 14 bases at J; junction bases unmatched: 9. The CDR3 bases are TGTGCCAGCAGCTTCGGGACAGACTTCGAAACCTTC. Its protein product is CASSFGTDFETF.

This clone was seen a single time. In DNA, the CDR3 is TGTGCCTGGAGTCTTGGGGTGTTTCAGGGGGGAAAACTGTTTTTT. This encodes CAWSLGVFQGGKLFF. The rearrangement joins TRBV30 to TRBJ1-4; 7 bases agree with TRBD1. V was pared by 2 bases and J by 10 bases, with 13 bases of the junction left unmatched. The CDR3 is 15 residues long. Germline CDR1 GTSNPN, CDR2 SVGIG (reference sequence).

CDR3 sequence (DNA): TGTGCCAGCACCACGGACAGGACCTTCTATGGCTACACCTTC. It translates to CASTTDRTFYGYTF. The chain joins TRBV5-6 to TRBJ1-2; 7 nucleotides line up with TRBD1. Germline V gene data show CDR1 as SGHDT and CDR2 as YYEEEE. V gave up 6 bases and J gave up 4 bases; unmatched junction bases: 9. This CDR3 has 14 amino acids.

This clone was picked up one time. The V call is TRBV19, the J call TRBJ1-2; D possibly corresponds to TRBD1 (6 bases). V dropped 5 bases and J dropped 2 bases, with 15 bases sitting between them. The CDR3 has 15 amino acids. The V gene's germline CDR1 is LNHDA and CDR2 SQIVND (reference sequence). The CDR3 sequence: CASSEQQGRNYGYTF. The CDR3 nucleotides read TGTGCCAGTAGTGAACAACAGGGTAGGAACTATGGCTACACCTTC. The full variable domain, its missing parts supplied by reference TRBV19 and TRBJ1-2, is DGGITQSPKYLFRKEGQNVTLSCEQNLNHDAMYWYRQDPGQGLRLIYYSQIVNDFQKGDIAEGYSVSREKKESFPLTVTSAQKNPTAFYLCASSEQQGRNYGYTFGSGTRLTVV.

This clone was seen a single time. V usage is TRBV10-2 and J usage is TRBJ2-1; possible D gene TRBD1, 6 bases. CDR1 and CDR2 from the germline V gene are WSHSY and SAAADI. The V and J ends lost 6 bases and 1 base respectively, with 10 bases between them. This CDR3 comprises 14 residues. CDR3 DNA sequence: TGCGCCAGCAGGCGGACAGTATCCTACAATGAGCAGTTCTTC. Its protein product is CASRRTVSYNEQFF.

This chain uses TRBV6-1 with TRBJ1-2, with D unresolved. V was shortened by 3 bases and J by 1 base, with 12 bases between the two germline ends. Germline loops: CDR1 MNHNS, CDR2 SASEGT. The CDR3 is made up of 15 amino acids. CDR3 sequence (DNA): TGTGCCAGCAGTGACCCCGGAGGAGTTAACTATGGCTACACCTTC. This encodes CASSDPGGVNYGYTF.

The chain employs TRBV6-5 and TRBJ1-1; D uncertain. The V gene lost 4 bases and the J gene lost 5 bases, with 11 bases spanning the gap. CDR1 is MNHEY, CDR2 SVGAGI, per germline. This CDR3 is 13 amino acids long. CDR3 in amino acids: CASSSPEGTEAFF. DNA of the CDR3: TGTGCCAGCAGTTCCCCCGAGGGTACTGAAGCTTTCTTT.

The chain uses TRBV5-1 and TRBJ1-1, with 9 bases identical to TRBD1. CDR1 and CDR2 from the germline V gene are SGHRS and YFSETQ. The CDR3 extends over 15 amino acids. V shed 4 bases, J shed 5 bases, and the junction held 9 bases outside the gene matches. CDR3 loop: CASSPLTGGGTEAFF. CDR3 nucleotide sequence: TGCGCCAGCAGCCCCCTGACAGGGGGTGGTACTGAAGCTTTCTTT. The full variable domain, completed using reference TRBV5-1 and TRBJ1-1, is KAGVTQTPRYLIKTRGQQVTLSCSPISGHRSVSWYQQTPGQGLQFLFEYFSETQRNKGNFPGRFSGRQFSNSRSEMNVSTLELGDSALYLCASSPLTGGGTEAFFGQGTRLTVV.

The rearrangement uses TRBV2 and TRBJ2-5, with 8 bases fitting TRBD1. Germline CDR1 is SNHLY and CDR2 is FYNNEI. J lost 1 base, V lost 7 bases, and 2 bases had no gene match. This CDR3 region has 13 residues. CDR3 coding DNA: TGTGCCAGCACCGGGACAGGCCAAGAGACCCAGTACTTC. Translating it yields CASTGTGQETQYF. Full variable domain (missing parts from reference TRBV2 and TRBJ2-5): EPEVTQTPSHQVTQMGQEVILRCVPISNHLYFYWYRQILGQKVEFLVSFYNNEISEKSEIFDDQFSVERPDGSNFTLKIRSTKLEDSAMYFCASTGTGQETQYFGPGTRLLVL.